The T cell receptor (beta chain) under discussion was sequenced for a study of vaccination effects on CD4 cells after COVID-19. Findings of the study overall: From healthy vaccinees, only 1 of 255 vaccine-induced clones also reacted to common cold coronaviruses. Pronounced clonal contraction occurred in clones induced by infection and by vaccine late after vaccination.

The data were produced by immunoSEQ multiplex PCR, yet TCRdb's version contains in-frame clones alone and is incomplete. Of 8,500 to 13,000 clones listed, just under 75% were seen once; the top ten hold roughly 26%. This clone was observed a handful of times. The antigen is unknown. The ViraFEST assay expanded antigen-specific CD4+ T cells with viral peptide pools before sequencing. Isolating CD4+ T cells followed approximately nine days of culture. This receptor was obtained from a human donor who received a COVID-19 vaccine. The specimen comprised CD4+ T cells from PBMCs cultured with HCoV-229E spike peptides, sampled before COVID-19 vaccination.

For the CDR3, the DNA is TGTGCCAGCAGTTTATCGACTGGCAATCAGCCCCAGCATTTT. Protein product: CASSLSTGNQPQHF. The chain employs TRBV27 and TRBJ1-5; D unresolved. Looked up from germline, CDR1 is MNHEY and CDR2 is SMNVEV (reference sequence). Trimming shortened V by 0 bases and J by 2 bases, and 5 bases separated the two germline ends. The CDR3 length is 14 residues.